Following are 28 T cell receptor beta chains from one sample sequenced in a study of T-cell reconstitution after alpha-beta-depleted transplantation in children. Preparation of the TCRbeta library involved a method that used unique molecular identifiers. In TCRdb, the PCR reads were re-called with MiXCR into one record per CDR3 protein. The sample consists of about 980,000 distinct CDR3 sequences, less than 30% of them appearing once. Specimen: PBMCs, mostly from graft donor cells, collected 360 days after TCRalphabeta/CD19-depleted stem cell transplant. The receptors derive from a boy in the first two years of life who had a stem cell transplant for SCID, so the T cells may come from the graft donor.

The genes are TRBV7-3 and TRBJ2-1; D gene unclear. Per the germline V gene, CDR1 is SGHTA and CDR2 is FQGTGA. V lost 5 bases and J 0 bases, leaving 14 bases between the germline ends. The CDR3 contains 16 residues. For the CDR3, the DNA is TGTGCCAGCAGCCCAACTTCCAGGAGCTCCTACAATGAGCAGTTCTTC. This codes for CASSPTSRSSYNEQFF.

This clonotype was counted a few times. This chain connects TRBV12-3 or TRBV12-4 to TRBJ2-4; tentatively, D is TRBD1 (5 bases). Deletions cut 4 bases from V and 0 bases from J, with 13 bases between. The CDR3 is made up of 16 amino acids. CDR3 nucleotide sequence: TGTGCCAGCAGTTACAGGACATCCTTAGCCAAAAACATTCAGTACTTC. Translating it yields CASSYRTSLAKNIQYF.

V gene TRBV10-3 combines with J gene TRBJ1-6; no clear D gene. V was cut by 8 bases and J by 7 bases, with 9 bases left in between. The CDR3 totals 12 residues. In germline, CDR1 is ENHRY, CDR2 SYGVKD. Here the CDR3 reads CAIQEGNSPLHF. CDR3 nucleotide sequence: TGTGCCATCCAGGAGGGAAATTCACCCCTCCACTTT.

V gene TRBV6-2 or TRBV6-3 combines with J gene TRBJ1-1, with D hard to call. Trimming took off 7 bases at V and 2 bases at J, with 11 bases between the two ends. Germline V gives CDR1 MNHEY, CDR2 SVGEGT. The CDR3 is made up of 13 amino acids. The CDR3 DNA is TGTGCCAGCACCGAAGAGGGAAACACTGAAGCTTTCTTT. Protein: CASTEEGNTEAFF.

This clonotype has only a few counts. The chain uses TRBV4-2 and TRBJ2-5; 14 bases are a match to TRBD2. The CDR3 contains 18 residues. The V and J ends lost 1 base and 1 base, in that order; junction bases with no gene match: 5. Germline loops: CDR1 LGHNA, CDR2 YNFKEQ. The CDR3 reads CASSQGGLAGALQETQYF. The CDR3 bases are TGTGCCAGCAGCCAAGGGGGACTAGCGGGGGCCCTCCAAGAGACCCAGTACTTC.

This clonotype was seen ten or more times. The V gene is TRBV6-5, the J gene TRBJ2-3; tentatively, D is TRBD1 (5 bases). The V gene lost 2 bases and the J gene lost 0 bases, with 9 bases spanning the gap. The length of the CDR3 is 15 residues. Germline CDR1 MNHEY, CDR2 SVGAGI. The CDR3 loop is CASSYRGGSTDTQYF. The CDR3 coding sequence is TGTGCCAGCAGTTACAGGGGCGGTAGCACAGATACGCAGTATTTT.

The chain employs TRBV7-8 and TRBJ1-5; weak D call: TRBD1 (5 bases). The V end was cut by 3 bases, the J end by 3 bases, with 15 bases between. CDR1 is SGHVS and CDR2 is FQNEAQ in the germline V gene. This CDR3 region has 16 residues. CDR3 residues: CASSFRKGRYNQPQHF. The CDR3 DNA is TGTGCCAGCAGCTTCAGGAAGGGGAGATACAATCAGCCCCAGCATTTT.

In this sample, this clonotype turned up a few times. This chain connects TRBV11-2 to TRBJ2-1; D uncertain. Germline CDR1 and CDR2: SGHAT and FQNNGV. This CDR3 contains 13 residues. Trimming took off 3 bases at V and 10 bases at J, with 13 bases between the two ends. The CDR3: CASSLSPVAEQFF. DNA of the CDR3: TGTGCCAGCAGCTTGAGTCCGGTGGCGGAGCAGTTCTTC. The full variable domain, completed using reference TRBV11-2 and TRBJ2-1, is EAGVAQSPRYKIIEKRQSVAFWCNPISGHATLYWYQQILGQGPKLLIQFQNNGVVDDSQLPKDRFSAERLKGVDSTLKIQPAKLEDSAVYLCASSLSPVAEQFFGPGTRLTVL.

This clonotype occurred a few times. This chain uses TRBV3-1 with TRBJ1-5, with D possibly matching TRBD1 (6 bases). This CDR3 region has 15 residues. The V gene's germline CDR1 is LGHDT and CDR2 YNNKEL (reference sequence). The ends were cut back, 0 bases at V and 6 bases at J, with 12 bases in the middle. CDR3 loop: CASSQDSGGGQPQHF. The DNA for the CDR3 is TGTGCCAGCAGCCAAGATTCCGGGGGCGGTCAGCCCCAGCATTTT. Full variable domain (outside the CDR3, taken from reference TRBV3-1 and TRBJ1-5): DTAVSQTPKYLVTQMGNDKSIKCEQNLGHDTMYWYKQDSKKFLKIMFSYNNKELIINETVPNRFSPKSPDKAHLNLHINSLELGDSAVYFCASSQDSGGGQPQHFGDGTRLSIL.

This clonotype turned up a few times. This chain connects TRBV29-1 to TRBJ1-3; D remains unclear. The CDR3 is 14 amino acids. The germline V and J ends were trimmed by 7 bases and 0 bases, with 13 bases remaining between them. The germline V gene encodes CDR1 SQVTM and CDR2 ANQGSEA. The CDR3 protein is CSARSDLSGNTIYF. CDR3 bases: TGCAGCGCCCGATCAGACCTCTCTGGAAACACCATATATTTT.

For the CDR3, the DNA is TGTGCCAGCAGTCCCCGCCGACTAGTAGGAGAGACCCAGTACTTC. It specifies CASSPRRLVGETQYF. This chain links TRBV12-3 or TRBV12-4 with TRBJ2-5, with D perhaps matching TRBD2 (6 bases). V was cut by 5 bases and J by 4 bases, with 17 bases left in between. This CDR3 spans 15 amino acids.

The table lists this clonotype with a few counts. The chain employs TRBV2 and TRBJ1-2; 8 bases map to TRBD1. The CDR3 contains 11 residues. Germline-derived CDR1 and CDR2 are SNHLY and FYNNEI. Germline trimming cut 4 bases from V and 12 bases from J; bases unmatched to any gene: 4. DNA of the CDR3: TGTGCCAGCAGTGTGACAGGGGTGGACACCTTC. Translation gives CASSVTGVDTF.

This clonotype was detected only a few times. The chain carries TRBV5-4 and TRBJ2-3; 7 bases align to TRBD2. This CDR3 has 15 residues. J gave up 3 bases and V 2 bases, and 6 bases lay outside the gene matches. Germline V gene data show CDR1 as SGHNT and CDR2 as YYREEE (reference sequence). The CDR3 DNA sequence: TGTGCCAGCAGCTTTTGGGGGGGTGGGACAGATACGCAGTATTTT. Amino acids: CASSFWGGGTDTQYF.

As to this clonotype: One junction end disagrees with the germline gene, perhaps due to a read error. The chain employs TRBV12-3 or TRBV12-4 and TRBJ1-1; D ambiguous. The CDR3 is made up of 13 amino acids. The DNA for the CDR3 is TGTGCCAGCAGTTTAGCGGGTCCTAAGGAGGGAATCTTT. Its translation: CASSLAGPKEGIF.

The CDR3 sequence is CSRVVGWGAYEQYF. The CDR3 DNA follows: TGCAGTCGGGTCGTGGGCTGGGGAGCCTACGAGCAGTACTTC. The V call is TRBV20-1, the J call TRBJ2-7; D might be TRBD2 (5 bases). Germline V lookup: CDR1 DFQATT, CDR2 SNEGSKA (reference sequence). Trimming left V 8 bases short and J 2 bases short, with 19 bases between. CDR3 length: 14 amino acids.

The chain's CDR3 is CASSAGDRGKYNEQFF. The CDR3 bases are TGTGCCAGCAGTGCCGGAGACAGGGGCAAATACAATGAGCAGTTCTTC. The chain is built from TRBV6-1 and TRBJ2-1; 8 bases match TRBD1. Trimming at V came to 4 bases and at J to 4 bases, leaving 9 bases not matched to a gene. The CDR3 contains 16 residues. CDR1 MNHNS and CDR2 SASEGT come from the germline V gene.

This clonotype was seen more than once but under ten times. The chain combines TRBV6-5 with TRBJ1-6, with D perhaps TRBD1 (6 bases). Trimming stripped 0 bases from V and 10 bases from J, with 16 bases between. Germline assignment: CDR1 MNHEY and CDR2 SVGAGI. The CDR3 contains 16 residues. CDR3 residues: CASSYSGGGHASPLHF. In nucleotides, the CDR3 is TGTGCCAGCAGTTACTCGGGAGGGGGTCATGCGTCACCCCTCCACTTT.

The sample holds a few counts of this clonotype. V and J are TRBV10-3 and TRBJ2-7; 7 bases align to TRBD1. CDR1 and CDR2 (germline): ENHRY, SYGVKD. The CDR3 length is 12 residues. CDR3 protein: CALSETGYQGYF. Written as DNA, the CDR3 is TGTGCTCTCAGTGAGACAGGGTATCAGGGGTACTTC.

This clonotype was detected a few times. Here the CDR3 DNA reads TGCAGTGCTAGCCCTACAGGGGACACTGAAGCTTTCTTT. Protein product: CSASPTGDTEAFF. The chain has TRBV20-1 and TRBJ1-1, with 7 bases matching TRBD1. Per the germline V gene, CDR1 is DFQATT and CDR2 is SNEGSKA (reference sequence). J was trimmed by 3 bases and V by 3 bases; bases with no gene match: 4. The length of the CDR3 is 13 residues.

The chain carries TRBV20-1 and TRBJ2-7; either TRBD1 or TRBD2 may supply D (6 bases each). Germline CDR1 reads DFQATT; CDR2 reads SNEGSKA (reference sequence). CDR3 size: 12 residues. V gave up 5 bases and J gave up 6 bases, with 14 bases separating them. CDR3 sequence (DNA): TGCAGTGCTTTACAGGGAGGCGGCGAGCAGTACTTC. Translating it yields CSALQGGGEQYF.

This clonotype has only a few counts. DNA for the CDR3: TGCGCCAGCAGCAAGACGGGACAGACCCTAGAAGCTTTCTTT. Its translation: CASSKTGQTLEAFF. This sequence joins TRBV5-1 and TRBJ1-1; 7 bases fit TRBD1. V was clipped by 4 bases and J by 8 bases; unmatched bases: 11. From germline, CDR1 is SGHRS and CDR2 YFSETQ. This CDR3 spans 14 amino acids.

The V call is TRBV15, the J call TRBJ2-7; D gene unclear. The germline V gene encodes CDR1 LNHNV and CDR2 YYDKDF (reference sequence). The CDR3 covers 15 residues. Trimming removed 3 bases at V and 2 bases at J, with 14 bases between. In nucleotides, the CDR3 is TGTGCCACCAGCAGCTCAGGCGGAATTACCTACGAGCAGTACTTC. Protein product: CATSSSGGITYEQYF. Full variable domain (remainder filled in from reference TRBV15 and TRBJ2-7): DAMVIQNPRYQVTQFGKPVTLSCSQTLNHNVMYWYQQKSSQAPKLLFHYYDKDFNNEADTPDNFQSRRPNTSFCFLDIRSPGLGDTAMYLCATSSSGGITYEQYFGPGTRLTVT.

This clonotype was seen a handful of times. The chain combines TRBV24-1 with TRBJ2-3, with 7 bases lining up with TRBD1. After removal of 3 bases from V and 6 bases from J, the junction contained 11 bases not matched to a gene. The CDR3 length is 16 residues. Looked up from germline, CDR1 is KGHDR and CDR2 is SFDVKD. CDR3 sequence: CATSDTQGPDLDTQYF. CDR3 DNA: TGTGCCACCAGTGATACACAGGGGCCGGACCTCGATACGCAGTATTTT.

This clonotype occurred a few times. The CDR3 protein is CASSLVEGTAGEQFF. CDR3 nucleotides: TGTGCCAGCAGCTTAGTTGAAGGGACAGCGGGTGAGCAGTTCTTC. This sequence joins TRBV7-6 and TRBJ2-1; maybe TRBD1 (7 bases). Trimming cost V 1 base and J 9 bases, with 16 bases left between them. The CDR3 contains 15 residues. The germline CDR1 and CDR2 sequences are SGHVS and FNYEAQ.

This clonotype was counted a few times. J is TRBJ2-1 and V is TRBV29-1, with 7 bases lining up with TRBD1. The CDR3 has 14 residues. J lost 0 bases, V lost 4 bases, and 3 bases had no gene match. Germline V gives CDR1 SQVTM, CDR2 ANQGSEA. CDR3 amino acids: CSVARDSSYNEQFF. The DNA of the CDR3 is TGCAGCGTTGCCCGGGACAGCTCCTACAATGAGCAGTTCTTC.

The CDR3 spells CASSLVADPSNTGELFF. CDR3 bases: TGTGCCAGCAGCTTAGTGGCGGACCCCTCGAACACCGGGGAGCTGTTTTTT. The chain is built from TRBV7-8 and TRBJ2-2; the D is unclear. This CDR3 is built from 17 residues. Trimming pared 1 base from V and 0 bases from J, leaving 12 bases between. CDR1 is SGHVS and CDR2 is FQNEAQ in the germline V gene.

The rearrangement joins TRBV24-1 to TRBJ2-2; possibly TRBD1 or TRBD2 for D (5 bases each). This CDR3 comprises 14 residues. Germline CDR1 KGHDR, CDR2 SFDVKD. Deletions cut 8 bases from V and 5 bases from J, with 14 bases between. The CDR3 loop is CATTPSWGTGELFF. The CDR3 region has the DNA TGTGCCACCACCCCCAGTTGGGGGACCGGGGAGCTGTTTTTT.

The rearrangement joins TRBV9 to TRBJ2-3, with 12 bases aligning to TRBD2. This CDR3 spans 18 amino acids. CDR1 and CDR2 from the germline V gene are SGDLS and YYNGEE. Trimming took 0 bases from V and 3 from J; bases not matched to a gene: 8. CDR3 sequence: CASSVEGLAGGRTDTQYF. CDR3 sequence (DNA): TGTGCCAGCAGCGTAGAAGGGCTAGCGGGGGGGCGTACAGATACGCAGTATTTT.